This T cell receptor beta chain was captured by sequencing in a study of identical twins (TCRdb year 2016). Regarding the research as a whole: To test whether fetal clonotypes persist, the study used deep sequencing on TCR alpha and beta repertoires from monozygotic twins, unrelated adults of various ages, and cord blood. Replicate twin experiments were performed at different times using different library preparation protocols to rule out contamination.

Summary of the overall study and its limitations: Compared with coincidental sharing between unrelated individuals, out-of-frame TCR alpha sequences shared between twins had an excess of sequences with low generation probability. A weaker excess of twin sharing was found in beta out-of-frame sequences because the signal-to-noise ratio was lowered by fewer shared sequences. Abundant cord blood beta clonotypes carried fewer insertions; young adult naive repertoires showed a weaker similar trend, while memory repertoires showed none. In monozygotic twins, out-of-frame TCR alpha sharing was systematically underestimated by recombination models, although the models agreed with sharing between unrelated individuals. Because the same donors could not be followed over many years, the conclusions depended on cross-sectional statistical analysis. Zero-insertion analyses could be partly confounded by invariant T cells such as MAIT and iNKT, though diverse VJ usage argued against such confounding for most clonotypes.

The receptor library was made with 5' RACE. The run used an Illumina HiSeq 2000. Template switching added a universal primer binding site, and the final cDNA carried a unique molecular identifier that allowed TCR cDNA molecules to be counted accurately. Specific primers in the conserved constant-segment region were used to synthesize first-strand cDNA for TCR alpha and beta chains. Each cDNA library was double barcoded, with a SMART-Mk sample barcode plus Illumina barcodes, to control for contamination. TruSeq adapter sequences and Illumina sample barcodes were added in two successive PCR steps. The Illumina HiSeq platform was used with custom primers to sequence TCR alpha and beta cDNA libraries. The original pipeline was this. MiGEC was used to process raw reads and extract unique molecular identifiers, and MiXCR was used to find CDR3 positions. Recombination models were inferred per individual with the repgenHMM and IGoR tools using an EM algorithm. The analysis of shared clonotypes was done with the tcR package in R, with sharing normalized by the product of cloneset sizes. Out-of-frame nonproductive sequences were analyzed to study raw recombination free of thymic and clonal selection effects. TCRdb cleaned the public reads at Q25 with fastp, built clones with MiXCR and kept in-frame beta chains. Each entry merges the rows of one CDR3 protein and shows their most common DNA and genes. TCRdb's processing, not the study's, gives the V and J calls here. Within this sample are fewer than 900,000 distinct CDR3 sequences, with less than 25% of them counted one time only. The ten most abundant clones make up 4% to 4.5% of the sample.

Every donor in the study was a healthy Caucasian. Three pairs of female monozygotic twins, all aged roughly 18 to 30 years, made up the twin cohort. The RNA used for TCR libraries was isolated from peripheral blood mononuclear cells. The CDR3 has 14 amino acids, counting the end cysteine and phenylalanine. The retained sequence is limited to the CDR3, 42 bases, with the frame set at the first base. CDR1 and CDR2 (MNHEY, SVGEGT) derive from the germline V gene. V ends up 8 bases short and J 2 bases short, with an unmatched junction base count of 7. On this clonotype itself: Its antigen remains unidentified. No qualities accompany the bases; no much larger clone lies one base away.

The same data also contributed to another study, on T cells expressing NK-cell markers. In that second paper, the authors write: About eight donors provided sorted CD3+CD56+NKG2C+, CD3+CD56+NKG2C- and CD3+CD56-NKG2C+ T-cell subsets, whose TCR beta-chain repertoires were profiled. Among the eight sequenced donors, only one was HCMV-seronegative, while the other seven were HCMV-seropositive. In several experiments an anti-gammadeltaTCR antibody was added to restrict sorting to alphabetaTCR-expressing T cells. In several donors, the dominant CD3+CD56+NKG2C+ clonotypes ranked among the top 10 CD8+ clonotypes, making up about 1.0-7.5% of CD8+ T cells. Those dominant clonotypes were again the most abundant among CD3+CD56-NKG2C+ cells in a few donors, at about 28.3-60.1%. Whether the expanded NKG2C-expressing T cell clones were specific for HCMV antigens remained unclear. Randomly selected healthy volunteers, three men and five women, were used as the eight sequenced donors. HCMV serostatus was determined by detecting HCMV-specific IgG in serum with a commercial ELISA kit. For six donors, bulk peripheral blood T-cell repertoires were additionally sequenced from unsorted PBMC. MIGEC was used to demultiplex reads and group reads by UMI, and MiTCR was used to assemble and quantify clonotypes. To exclude erroneous sequences, any TCR cDNA sequence not supported by at least two reads was discarded. The tcR package was used for downstream repertoire analysis, and clonotypes were matched across fractions by CDR3 nucleotide sequence plus V segment. VDJmatch was used to annotate antigen specificity against VDJdb, with one amino acid substitution in CDR3 permitted.

The origin of this receptor is a woman between 18 and 30 years old in good health. Sequencing input: PBMCs. The chain links TRBV6-2 or TRBV6-3 with TRBJ2-3, with 7 bases matching TRBD2. CDR3 loop: CASATGLYTDTQYF. Read as DNA, the sequence is TGTGCCAGCGCGACGGGACTATACACAGATACGCAGTATTTT.